This entry is about one T cell receptor beta chain. The antigen remains unidentified. The sample belongs to a study of CD8 T cells in Susac syndrome. Findings of the study overall: The TCR sequencing and HLA analysis in the study involved a relatively small number of individuals, as the study acknowledged.

Germline V lookup: CDR1 SEHNR, CDR2 FQNEAQ (reference sequence). The CDR3 has 14 amino acids. The V gene end was trimmed by 7 bases and the J gene end by 3 bases; junction bases not matched to a gene: 3. TCR beta sequences were obtained from blood CD8+ and CD4+ T cells. Negative isolation was used for CD8+ and CD4+ T cells, and FACS enrichment was applied to TEMRA cells. Random hexamers were used to reverse transcribe an amount of roughly 0.45 to 1 ug RNA. Coverage of TCR beta CDR3 amplification by immunoSEQ multiplex PCR extended to 54 Vbeta and 13 Jbeta. Each CDR3 protein is one row after TCRdb ran MiXCR on the immunoSEQ multiplex PCR reads. The sample carries about 64,000 distinct CDR3 sequences, about 94% recorded once.

Material: CD8+ T cells from PBMCs. The TCR was taken from a human donor with multiple sclerosis. The chain has TRBV7-9 and TRBJ2-7; TRBD2 matches 13 bases. In DNA form, the CDR3 reads TGTGCCAGCATCGGACTAGCGGGAGACTACGAGCAGTACTTC. Translation gives CASIGLAGDYEQYF. The full variable domain, in which reference TRBV7-9 and TRBJ2-7 provide the parts outside the CDR3, is DTGVSQNPRHKITKRGQNVTFRCDPISEHNRLYWYRQTLGQGPEFLTYFQNEAQLEKSRLLSDRFSAERPKGSFSTLEIQRTEQGDSAMYLCASIGLAGDYEQYFGPGTRLTVT.